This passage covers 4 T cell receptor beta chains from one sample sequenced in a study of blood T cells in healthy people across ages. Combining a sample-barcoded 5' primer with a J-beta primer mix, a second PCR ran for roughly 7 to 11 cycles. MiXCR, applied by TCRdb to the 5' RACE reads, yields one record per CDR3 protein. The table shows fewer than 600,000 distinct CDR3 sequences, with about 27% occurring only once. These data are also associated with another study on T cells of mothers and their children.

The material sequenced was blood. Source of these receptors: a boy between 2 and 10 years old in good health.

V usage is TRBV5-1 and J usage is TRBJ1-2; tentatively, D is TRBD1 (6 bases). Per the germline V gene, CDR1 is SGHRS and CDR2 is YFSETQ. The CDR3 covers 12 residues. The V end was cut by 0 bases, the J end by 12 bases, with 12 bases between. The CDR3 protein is CASSLERGRNTF. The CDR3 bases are TGCGCCAGCAGCTTGGAACGGGGGCGAAACACCTTC.

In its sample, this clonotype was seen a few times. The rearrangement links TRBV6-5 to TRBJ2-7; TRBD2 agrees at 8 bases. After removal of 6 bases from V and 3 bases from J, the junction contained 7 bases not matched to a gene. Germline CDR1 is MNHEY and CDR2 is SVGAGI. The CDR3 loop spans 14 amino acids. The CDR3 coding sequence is TGTGCCAGCAGCCCCCTCCGGGGGGGCTACGAGCAGTACTTC. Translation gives CASSPLRGGYEQYF.

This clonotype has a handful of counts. The CDR3 protein is CASCAGGSYNEQFF. The CDR3 DNA is TGTGCCAGCTGCGCGGGAGGGTCTTACAATGAGCAGTTCTTC. This chain uses TRBV19 with TRBJ2-1, with 9 bases lining up with TRBD2. Unmatched junction bases numbered 7, after V lost 9 bases and J lost 4 bases. This CDR3 has 14 amino acids. The germline gives CDR1 LNHDA, CDR2 SQIVND (reference sequence).

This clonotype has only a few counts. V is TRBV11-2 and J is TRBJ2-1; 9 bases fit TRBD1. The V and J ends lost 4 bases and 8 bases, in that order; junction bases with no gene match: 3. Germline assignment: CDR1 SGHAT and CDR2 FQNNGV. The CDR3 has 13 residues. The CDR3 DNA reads TGTGCCAGCAGCTACAGGGGGCCCCATGAGCAGTTCTTC. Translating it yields CASSYRGPHEQFF. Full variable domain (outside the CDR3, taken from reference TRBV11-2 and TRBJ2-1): EAGVAQSPRYKIIEKRQSVAFWCNPISGHATLYWYQQILGQGPKLLIQFQNNGVVDDSQLPKDRFSAERLKGVDSTLKIQPAKLEDSAVYLCASSYRGPHEQFFGPGTRLTVL.